Listed below are T cell receptor beta chains from one sample, sequenced in a study of monozygotic twins with inflammatory bowel disease. TCRdb re-called the 5' RACE reads; every CDR3 protein appears as one record, without DNA. This sample's clone table lists about 440,000 distinct CDR3 sequences. The sample was blood. These receptors were obtained from a human donor with ulcerative colitis or Crohn's disease, or a healthy co-twin of an affected twin (not recorded which). Both conserved end residues are part of each CDR3. Each record gives: V gene, J gene, CDR3 protein.

V: TRBV12-3/TRBV12-4; J: TRBJ2-6; CDR3: CASSYPGANVLTF
V: TRBV7-9; J: TRBJ2-3; CDR3: CASSLLILADTQYF
V: TRBV3-1; J: TRBJ1-5; CDR3: CASSHNRDSNQPQHF
V: TRBV27; J: TRBJ1-1; CDR3: CASSPQGVRGTEAFF
V: TRBV12-3/TRBV12-4; J: TRBJ2-3; CDR3: CASSLAEVADTQYF
V: TRBV6-1; J: TRBJ2-1; CDR3: CASAYAQGAIYNEQFF
V: TRBV20-1; J: TRBJ2-7; CDR3: CSAQGLAGPGEQYF
V: TRBV4-3; J: TRBJ2-7; CDR3: CASSQDRVASYEQYF
V: TRBV24-1; J: TRBJ1-4; CDR3: CATKHHRDDEKLFF
V: TRBV5-1; J: TRBJ2-3; CDR3: CASSHTRGPTDTQYF
V: TRBV20-1; J: TRBJ1-1; CDR3: CSAQPRRVNTEAFF
V: TRBV19; J: TRBJ1-1; CDR3: CASSMLAGPNTEAFF
V: TRBV6-1; J: TRBJ2-2; CDR3: CASTSLGRGRNTGELFF
V: TRBV28; J: TRBJ2-3; CDR3: CASSYTGTGGLDTQYF
V: TRBV7-2; J: TRBJ2-1; CDR3: CASQGQLSSNEQFF
V: TRBV5-1; J: TRBJ1-5; CDR3: CASSEGTGSHQPQHF
V: TRBV19; J: TRBJ1-1; CDR3: CASSGDTEAFF
V: TRBV5-1; J: TRBJ2-1; CDR3: CASSSPGIYNEQFF
V: TRBV21-1; J: TRBJ2-2; CDR3: CASNTKVRSWSGELFF
V: TRBV7-8; J: TRBJ1-1; CDR3: CASSQIGGQTEAFF
V: TRBV29-1; J: TRBJ1-5; CDR3: CSVAGGGQPQHF
V: TRBV12-3/TRBV12-4; J: TRBJ2-2; CDR3: CASSQGRTTNTGELFF
V: TRBV30; J: TRBJ1-6; CDR3: CAWSQGSSYNSPLHF
V: TRBV12-3/TRBV12-4; J: TRBJ1-2; CDR3: CASSRPGQGKNGYTF
V: TRBV12-3/TRBV12-4; J: TRBJ1-1; CDR3: CASSPSPGGGRTEAFF
V: TRBV18; J: TRBJ2-1; CDR3: CASSPDLLTHYEQFF
V: TRBV6-5; J: TRBJ2-1; CDR3: CASSYSTVAVSEQFF
V: TRBV20-1; J: TRBJ2-7; CDR3: CSALLLTAYEQYF
V: TRBV5-1; J: TRBJ2-1; CDR3: CASSLGQGYHNEQFF
V: TRBV5-1; J: TRBJ2-1; CDR3: CASSSTGTSGGHNEQFF
V: TRBV6-1; J: TRBJ1-6; CDR3: CASRQGQGVTPLHF